The sample holds a few counts of the clone carrying this T cell receptor (beta chain). This CDR3 contains 19 residues. With V trimmed by 2 bases and J by 2 bases, 12 bases remained unmatched. Germline lookup yields CDR1 SGHTA and CDR2 FQGNSA. Original processing notes: Amplification of reference gene primers was used by the study to estimate nucleated cell counts. The data were produced by immunoSEQ multiplex PCR, yet TCRdb's version contains in-frame clones alone and is incomplete. The DNA was the basis for D and trimming; V, J and clone size are from that table. The sample has approximately 140,000 clones; almost 90% are singletons. This sample was included in a study of blood T cell repertoires in COVID-19. For the study at large: Sites in the United States, Italy and Spain provided acute and convalescent COVID-19 samples. PBMCs, B-cell-depleted T cells, or T cells provided the cDNA or gDNA that made up the material.

The chain couples TRBV7-2 to TRBJ2-1, with 10 nucleotides matching TRBD2. The sample comprised peripheral blood. The sequence came from a man aged 45-60 years with active or convalescent COVID-19. The CDR3 sequence is CASSLSGRARFVTYNEQFF. CDR3 DNA: TGTGCCAGCAGCTTAAGCGGGAGGGCCAGGTTCGTTACCTACAATGAGCAGTTCTTC.